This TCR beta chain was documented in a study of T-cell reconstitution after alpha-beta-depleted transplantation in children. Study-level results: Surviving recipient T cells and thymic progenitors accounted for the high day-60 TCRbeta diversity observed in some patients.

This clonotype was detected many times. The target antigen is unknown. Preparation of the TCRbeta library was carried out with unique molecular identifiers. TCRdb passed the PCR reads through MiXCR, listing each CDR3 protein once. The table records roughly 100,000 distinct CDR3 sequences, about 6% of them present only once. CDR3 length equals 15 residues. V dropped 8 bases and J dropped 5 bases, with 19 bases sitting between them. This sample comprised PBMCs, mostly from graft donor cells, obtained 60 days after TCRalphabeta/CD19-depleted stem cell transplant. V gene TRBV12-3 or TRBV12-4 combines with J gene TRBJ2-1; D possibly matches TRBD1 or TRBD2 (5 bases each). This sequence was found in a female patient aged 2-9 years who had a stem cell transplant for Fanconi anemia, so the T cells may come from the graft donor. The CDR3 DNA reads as TGTGCCAGCGCGGTGGGGGATCCGCGGAACAATGAGCAGTTCTTC. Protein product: CASAVGDPRNNEQFF.